Here is one T cell receptor (beta chain) with its context. Its target is unknown. Trimming pared 0 bases from V and 14 bases from J, leaving 12 bases between. Germline CDR1 reads SGHRS; CDR2 reads YFSETQ. The CDR3 runs 13 residues. These data are taken from a study of T cell responses to AZD1222 COVID-19 vaccine. Study-wide points: Most donors were white British and more were female, and clonal diversity was possibly underestimated. Among those given AZD1222, only five to seven were seropositive at baseline. Mapped onto spike, vaccine-associated CD4 TCRs spanned it and were dominant at 160-218 and 743-854.

Clones were read by immunoSEQ multiplex PCR, and TCRdb kept only the in-frame ones, dropping some. This sample has over 95,000 clones; approximately 89% occur once, and the top ten carry roughly 4.5%. The specimen was peripheral blood, collected on day 0 of AZD1222 vaccination. This TCR was recovered from an adult in good health. This chain connects TRBV5-1 to TRBJ1-6; D is ambiguous. In DNA form, the CDR3 reads TGCGCCAGCAGCTTGGATGGGCGCGGCGCCCTCCACTTT. Translation gives CASSLDGRGALHF.